These 32 T cell receptor beta chains originate from one sample sequenced in a study of T-cell memory formation after mild COVID-19 (dated by TCRdb to the early 2020s). The library was produced with 5' RACE. TCRdb names Illumina NovaSeq 6000 as the instrument used. TCRdb trimmed public reads at Q25 via fastp, called clones via MiXCR and kept in-frame beta chains. Entries that share a CDR3 protein sequence are merged under the most common genes and DNA. The sample records roughly 100,000 distinct CDR3 sequences, about 17% of which are singletons. The ten largest make up 28% of the sample. Source material: PBMCs or a T cell subset sorted from them (not recorded which). The receptors derive from an adult woman who had mild COVID-19 (a few samples of this study predate the infection). The sample titles of this study are shuffled in the database, so cell type and time point are left out; the donor was told from shared clones.

This clonotype was seen a handful of times. The rearrangement uses TRBV4-1 and TRBJ2-1; TRBD2 aligns across 7 bases. The germline V gene has CDR1 MGHRA and CDR2 YSYEKL. V trimming: 0 bases; J trimming: 5 bases; junction bases outside the gene matches: 7. This CDR3 region has 16 residues. The CDR3 DNA sequence: TGCGCCAGCAGCCAAGATTGGCGGGGGAGGGACAATGAGCAGTTCTTC. This translates into CASSQDWRGRDNEQFF.

The rearrangement links TRBV7-9 to TRBJ2-3, with 7 positions matching TRBD1. This CDR3 comprises 15 residues. Trimming took 5 bases from V and 2 from J; bases not matched to a gene: 7. Germline V CDR1 and CDR2: SEHNR, FQNEAQ (reference sequence). For the CDR3, the DNA is TGTGCCAGCAGCCCCCGGGACAGAAACACAGATACGCAGTATTTT. Amino acids: CASSPRDRNTDTQYF.

The rearrangement joins TRBV29-1 to TRBJ2-7; 10 nucleotides agree with TRBD2. Germline loops: CDR1 SQVTM, CDR2 ANQGSEA. V lost 6 bases, J lost 2 bases, and 4 bases stayed unmatched. This CDR3 has 13 amino acids. The CDR3 sequence: CSVLAGETYEQYF. The CDR3 DNA reads as TGCAGCGTCCTAGCGGGGGAGACCTACGAGCAGTACTTC.

V gene TRBV29-1 combines with J gene TRBJ2-7; TRBD1 might be the D (6 bases). V was clipped by 6 bases and J by 0 bases, with 18 bases between them. This CDR3 comprises 15 residues. CDR1 and CDR2 from the germline V gene are SQVTM and ANQGSEA. CDR3 nucleotide sequence: TGCAGCGTCCGACAGGCAGGGGTAAGCTCCTACGAGCAGTACTTC. It is translated as CSVRQAGVSSYEQYF.

The gene calls are TRBV3-1 and TRBJ2-2; 14 nucleotides line up with TRBD2. Germline-derived CDR1 and CDR2 are LGHDT and YNNKEL (reference sequence). V lost 4 bases to trimming and J lost 7 bases; unmatched junction nucleotides: 17. The CDR3 runs to 20 residues. CDR3 sequence (DNA): TGTGCCAGCAGCCCTTACCGAGGGACTAGCGGGAGTATAGTTGGCGGGGAGCTGTTTTTT. Amino acid sequence: CASSPYRGTSGSIVGGELFF.

This chain's CDR3 is CASSLGGAGIQYF. For the CDR3, the DNA is TGTGCCAGCAGTTTAGGAGGGGCGGGCATTCAGTACTTC. The J gene is TRBJ2-4, the V gene TRBV12-3 or TRBV12-4, with D possibly called TRBD1 or TRBD2 (5 bases each). The CDR3 spans 13 residues. V lost 1 base and J lost 9, with 10 bases in between.

In this sample, this clonotype turned up a few times. The rearrangement uses TRBV25-1 and TRBJ2-7, with D hard to call. Trimming left V 1 base short and J 4 bases short, with 5 bases between. There are 12 residues in the CDR3. Germline assignment: CDR1 MGHDK and CDR2 SYGVNS. The CDR3 here is CASSESGYEQYF. The CDR3 DNA follows: TGTGCCAGCAGTGAATCGGGTTACGAGCAGTACTTC.

This chain connects TRBV12-3 or TRBV12-4 to TRBJ2-5, with 8 positions matching TRBD1. J lost 5 bases, V lost 6 bases, and 8 bases had no gene match. This CDR3 is built from 14 residues. As DNA, the CDR3 is TGTGCCAGCAGCATCAGGGGGCTAGGGGAGACCCAGTACTTC. It codes for CASSIRGLGETQYF.

This sequence joins TRBV7-9 and TRBJ2-1; 10 nucleotides align to TRBD2. Germline V gives CDR1 SEHNR, CDR2 FQNEAQ (reference sequence). The CDR3 length is 17 residues. The junction had 16 bases not matched to a gene; V was cut back by 5 bases and J by 9 bases. CDR3 loop: CASSGRLAGSGPGEQFF. DNA for the CDR3: TGTGCCAGCAGCGGCCGACTAGCGGGTTCCGGGCCCGGTGAGCAGTTCTTC.

The chain recombines TRBV4-1 with TRBJ2-7; a weak D match, TRBD1 (6 bases). The CDR3 length is 15 residues. CDR1 and CDR2 (germline): MGHRA, YSYEKL. The V and J ends lost 1 base and 5 bases respectively, with 15 bases between them. The DNA for the CDR3 is TGCGCCAGCAGCCAAGGGGCAGGGGATCAGGACGAGCAGTACTTC. The encoded protein is CASSQGAGDQDEQYF.

This clonotype was seen more than once but under ten times. This chain uses TRBV11-2 with TRBJ2-7, with D possibly matching TRBD1 (6 bases). CDR3 length: 15 residues. V lost 3 bases and J lost 4, with 16 bases in between. Germline-derived CDR1 and CDR2 are SGHAT and FQNNGV. CDR3 amino acids: CASSFPDRVMYEQYF. CDR3 nucleotides: TGTGCCAGCAGCTTCCCGGACAGAGTAATGTACGAGCAGTACTTC.

This clonotype was observed a handful of times. This chain connects TRBV9 to TRBJ2-7; D uncertain. The germline V gene encodes CDR1 SGDLS and CDR2 YYNGEE. There are 14 residues in the CDR3. Trimming took 4 bases from V and 2 from J, leaving 13 bases between them. The chain's CDR3 is CASSPSSFAYEQYF. For the CDR3, the DNA is TGTGCCAGCAGCCCATCGTCCTTTGCCTACGAGCAGTACTTC.

Concerning this clonotype itself: A much larger clone differs by one base, so this may be a read error. The rearrangement uses TRBV21-1 and TRBJ2-7; the tabulated D call, TRBD1, remains unverified against the DNA. TRBV21-1 is noted as a pseudogene. The length of the CDR3 is 17 residues. The CDR3 DNA is TGTGCCAGCAGCCGGAGCTGGACAGGGGGCATAATCAACGAGCAGTACTTC. It specifies CASSRSWTGGIINEQYF.

This clonotype came up a few times. This chain joins TRBV6-2 or TRBV6-3 and TRBJ1-1; a possible D gene is TRBD1 (6 bases). CDR3 size: 12 residues. Germline V gives CDR1 MNHEY, CDR2 SVGEGT. Trimming removed 7 bases from V and 3 bases from J, with 9 bases in between. Here the CDR3 DNA reads TGTGCCAGCACCACAGGGTACACTGAAGCTTTCTTT. Its protein product is CASTTGYTEAFF.

The V and J genes are TRBV6-5 and TRBJ2-3, with a tentative D call TRBD2 (5 bases). The CDR3 extends over 15 amino acids. The V gene's germline CDR1 is MNHEY and CDR2 SVGAGI. The germline V and J ends were trimmed by 4 bases and 4 bases, with 15 bases remaining between them. CDR3 in amino acids: CASSSVGSPPDTQYF. The CDR3 DNA sequence: TGTGCCAGCAGTTCCGTGGGGAGCCCCCCAGATACGCAGTATTTT.

V gene TRBV11-3 combines with J gene TRBJ2-2; 8 bases align to TRBD2. CDR3 length: 15 residues. Germline V CDR1 and CDR2: SGHNT, YENEEA. The V gene end was trimmed by 6 bases and the J gene end by 1 base; junction bases not matched to a gene: 4. This CDR3 is CASSVAGQNTGELFF. CDR3 DNA: TGTGCCAGCAGTGTAGCGGGACAGAACACCGGGGAGCTGTTTTTT.

This clonotype has just a few counts. V gene TRBV12-3 or TRBV12-4 combines with J gene TRBJ2-5, with 11 bases matching TRBD2. V lost 4 bases to trimming and J lost 2 bases; unmatched junction nucleotides: 6. This CDR3 has 16 residues. The CDR3 reads CASSSLAGAGQETQYF. The CDR3 coding sequence is TGTGCCAGCAGTTCACTAGCGGGAGCGGGTCAAGAGACCCAGTACTTC.

The table lists this clonotype with a few counts. V gene TRBV9 combines with J gene TRBJ2-7; 9 bases agree with TRBD1. V lost 1 base, J lost 6 bases, and 11 bases stayed unmatched. The CDR3 loop spans 16 amino acids. The germline V gene has CDR1 SGDLS and CDR2 YYNGEE. The CDR3 is CASSVTGGADHGEQYF. The CDR3 nucleotides read TGTGCCAGCAGCGTAACAGGGGGCGCTGATCATGGCGAGCAGTACTTC. Combining the CDR3 with reference TRBV9 and TRBJ2-7 gives the whole variable domain DSGVTQTPKHLITATGQRVTLRCSPRSGDLSVYWYQQSLDQGLQFLIQYYNGEERAKGNILERFSAQQFPDLHSELNLSSLELGDSALYFCASSVTGGADHGEQYFGPGTRLTVT.

The rearrangement joins TRBV7-9 to TRBJ2-7; 7 positions match TRBD1. The CDR3 contains 15 residues. Germline V gene lookup returns CDR1 SEHNR and CDR2 FQNEAQ (reference sequence). J gave up 2 bases and V 5 bases, and 9 bases lay outside the gene matches. The CDR3, as DNA: TGTGCCAGCAGCCTCGAGAGGCAGGGGGCCTACGAGCAGTACTTC. Translated: CASSLERQGAYEQYF.

The DNA of the CDR3 is TGTGCCAGCACCCAAGGGGGGGCTAGCCCTGAAGCTTTCTTT. This codes for CASTQGGASPEAFF. V is TRBV5-6 and J is TRBJ1-1, with a weak D call TRBD1 (6 bases). Trimming removed 6 bases from V and 6 bases from J, with 18 bases in between. Germline CDR1 and CDR2: SGHDT and YYEEEE. This CDR3 comprises 14 residues.

This clonotype was observed a few times. The chain employs TRBV29-1 and TRBJ2-1; the D is unclear. Germline V gives CDR1 SQVTM, CDR2 ANQGSEA. CDR3 length: 13 residues. V lost 3 bases, J lost 0 bases, and 6 bases lay in between. Written as DNA, the CDR3 is TGCAGCGTTGATAAGACCTCCTACAATGAGCAGTTCTTC. It is translated as CSVDKTSYNEQFF.

This clonotype has just a few counts. J is TRBJ1-1 and V is TRBV7-9; D uncertain. The V end lost 2 bases, the J end lost 4 bases, and 5 bases lay between the germline ends. The CDR3 is 12 residues long. In germline, CDR1 is SEHNR, CDR2 FQNEAQ (reference sequence). CDR3: CASSLWGTEAFF. CDR3 bases: TGTGCCAGCAGCTTATGGGGCACTGAAGCTTTCTTT.

To note about this clonotype: A clone one base away is much larger, so this may be a read error. The chain uses TRBV18 and TRBJ1-5; D unclear. The CDR3 is made up of 14 amino acids. V was clipped by 3 bases and J by 5 bases, with 11 bases between them. Germline assignment: CDR1 KGHSH and CDR2 LQKENI. In DNA, the CDR3 is TGTGCCAGCTCACCCGCGCCGAGGGATCAGCCCCAGCATTTT. It yields the protein CASSPAPRDQPQHF.

The chain recombines TRBV7-2 with TRBJ2-3, with TRBD1 matching over 11 bases. Germline V gene sequence: CDR1 SGHTA, CDR2 FQGNSA. J was trimmed by 4 bases and V by 4 bases; bases with no gene match: 4. This CDR3 region has 15 residues. CDR3 region: CASSYRTGGADTQYF. DNA for the CDR3: TGTGCCAGCAGCTATCGGACAGGGGGCGCAGATACGCAGTATTTT. Combining the CDR3 with reference TRBV7-2 and TRBJ2-3 gives the whole variable domain GAGVSQSPSNKVTEKGKDVELRCDPISGHTALYWYRQSLGQGLEFLIYFQGNSAPDKSGLPSDRFSAERTGGSVSTLTIQRTQQEDSAVYLCASSYRTGGADTQYFGPGTRLTVL.

V gene TRBV5-1 combines with J gene TRBJ1-1; 10 positions agree with TRBD1. With 1 base clipped from V and 4 bases from J, the junction kept 4 bases outside the gene matches. Per germline, CDR1 SGHRS and CDR2 YFSETQ. The CDR3 length is 15 residues. This CDR3 is CASSLSGQGSTEAFF. For the CDR3, the DNA is TGCGCCAGCAGCTTGTCGGGACAGGGGAGCACTGAAGCTTTCTTT. The entire variable domain, with the rest obtained from reference TRBV5-1 and TRBJ1-1, is as follows: KAGVTQTPRYLIKTRGQQVTLSCSPISGHRSVSWYQQTPGQGLQFLFEYFSETQRNKGNFPGRFSGRQFSNSRSEMNVSTLELGDSALYLCASSLSGQGSTEAFFGQGTRLTVV.

This clonotype appeared a few times. The rearrangement uses TRBV12-3 or TRBV12-4 and TRBJ2-1, with a tentative D call TRBD1 (6 bases). The CDR3 is 15 amino acids. Between the trimmed V and J ends, which lost 6 bases and 0 bases, there was a span of 12 bases. CDR3 sequence reads: CASRSWTASYNEQFF. CDR3 DNA: TGTGCCAGCAGATCTTGGACAGCCTCCTACAATGAGCAGTTCTTC.

The chain is built from TRBV4-1 and TRBJ2-7; TRBD1 matches at 8 bases. Germline-derived CDR1 and CDR2 are MGHRA and YSYEKL. The CDR3 is 15 amino acids. J lost 7 bases, V lost 0 bases, and 8 bases had no gene match. In DNA, the CDR3 is TGCGCCAGCAGCCAAGATCCAGGGGGCCCAGTTGAGCAGTACTTC. This gives the protein CASSQDPGGPVEQYF.

The chain combines TRBV6-2 or TRBV6-3 with TRBJ2-5; 14 bases fit TRBD2. The length of the CDR3 is 16 residues. The V and J ends lost 6 bases and 4 bases, in that order; junction bases with no gene match: 7. Per germline, CDR1 MNHEY and CDR2 SVGEGT. In DNA, the CDR3 is TGTGCCAGCAGCTCTCGACTAGCGGGAGGGGGAGAGACCCAGTACTTC. It translates to CASSSRLAGGGETQYF.

This clonotype was observed a handful of times. The chain recombines TRBV19 with TRBJ2-7, with D perhaps TRBD2 (6 bases). Germline V gene sequence: CDR1 LNHDA, CDR2 SQIVND (reference sequence). This CDR3 region has 15 residues. Deletions cut 0 bases from V and 6 bases from J, with 15 bases between. The CDR3 nucleotides are TGTGCCAGTAGTATAGATCTAGCGCCAGACGGCGAGCAGTACTTC. Translating gives CASSIDLAPDGEQYF.

The chain carries TRBV4-1 and TRBJ1-1; D might be TRBD1 (5 bases). Germline CDR1 and CDR2: MGHRA and YSYEKL. The CDR3 covers 15 residues. V was pared by 3 bases and J by 5 bases, with 16 bases between. The CDR3 is CASSHGMWGGTEAFF. For the CDR3, the DNA is TGCGCCAGCAGCCATGGTATGTGGGGCGGGACTGAAGCTTTCTTT.

This clonotype came up a few times. The chain couples TRBV5-1 to TRBJ1-1; D might be TRBD1 (6 bases). The germline gives CDR1 SGHRS, CDR2 YFSETQ. CDR3 size: 17 residues. Trimming stripped 3 bases from V and 0 bases from J, with 18 bases between. In DNA form, the CDR3 reads TGCGCCAGCAGCTCCCCAGGGGCCGCCGGGATGAACACTGAAGCTTTCTTT. Translation: CASSSPGAAGMNTEAFF.

In this sample, this clonotype turned up a few times. The chain is built from TRBV6-5 and TRBJ1-1; tentatively, D is TRBD1 (5 bases). Germline V lookup: CDR1 MNHEY, CDR2 SVGAGI. V lost 7 bases to trimming and J lost 4 bases, with 13 bases between them. The CDR3 sequence is 13 residues long. The chain's CDR3 is CASKSQGGTEAFF. CDR3 bases: TGTGCCAGCAAATCTCAGGGAGGCACTGAAGCTTTCTTT.